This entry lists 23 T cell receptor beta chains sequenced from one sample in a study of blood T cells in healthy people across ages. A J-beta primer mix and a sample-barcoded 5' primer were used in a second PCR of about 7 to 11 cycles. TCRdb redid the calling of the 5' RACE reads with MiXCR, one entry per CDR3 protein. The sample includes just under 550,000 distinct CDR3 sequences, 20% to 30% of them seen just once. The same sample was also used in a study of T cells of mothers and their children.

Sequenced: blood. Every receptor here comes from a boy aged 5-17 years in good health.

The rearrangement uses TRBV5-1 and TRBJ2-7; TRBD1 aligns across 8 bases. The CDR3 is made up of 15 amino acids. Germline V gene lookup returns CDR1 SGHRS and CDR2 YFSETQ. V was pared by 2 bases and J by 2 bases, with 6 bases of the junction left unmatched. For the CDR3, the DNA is TGCGCCAGCAGCTTATGGACAGGGCGTACCTACGAGCAGTACTTC. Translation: CASSLWTGRTYEQYF.

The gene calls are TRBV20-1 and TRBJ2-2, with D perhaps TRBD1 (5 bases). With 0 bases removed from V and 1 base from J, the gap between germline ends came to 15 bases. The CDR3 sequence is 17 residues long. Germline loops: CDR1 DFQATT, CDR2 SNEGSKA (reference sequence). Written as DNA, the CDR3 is TGCAGTGCTAGAGATCTCTCCGCAGGGAAGAACACCGGGGAGCTGTTTTTT. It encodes CSARDLSAGKNTGELFF.

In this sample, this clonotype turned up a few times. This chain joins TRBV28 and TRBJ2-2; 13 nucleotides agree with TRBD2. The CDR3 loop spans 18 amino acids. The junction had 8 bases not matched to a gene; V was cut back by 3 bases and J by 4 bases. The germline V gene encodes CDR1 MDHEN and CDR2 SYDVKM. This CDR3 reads CASSFEGLAGVVTGELFF. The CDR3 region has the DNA TGTGCCAGCAGTTTTGAAGGACTAGCGGGAGTAGTCACCGGGGAGCTGTTTTTT.

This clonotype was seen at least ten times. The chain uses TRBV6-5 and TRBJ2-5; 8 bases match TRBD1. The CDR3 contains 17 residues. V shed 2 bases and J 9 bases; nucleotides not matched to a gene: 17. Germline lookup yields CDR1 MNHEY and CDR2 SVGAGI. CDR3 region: CASSYGSAGGPTGSQYF. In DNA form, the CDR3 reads TGTGCCAGCAGTTACGGCTCTGCAGGGGGCCCGACGGGGTCCCAGTACTTC.

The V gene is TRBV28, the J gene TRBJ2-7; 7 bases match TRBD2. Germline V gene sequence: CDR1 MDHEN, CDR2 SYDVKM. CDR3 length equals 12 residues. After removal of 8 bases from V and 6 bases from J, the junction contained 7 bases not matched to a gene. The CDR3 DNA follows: TGTGCCAGCTCCCGAGGACTAGTCGAGCAGTACTTC. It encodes CASSRGLVEQYF.

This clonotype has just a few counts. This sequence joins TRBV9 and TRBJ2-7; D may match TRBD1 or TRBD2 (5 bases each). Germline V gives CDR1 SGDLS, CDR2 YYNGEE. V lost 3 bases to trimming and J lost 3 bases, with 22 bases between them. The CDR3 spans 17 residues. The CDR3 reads CASSGGPKVRGYYEQYF. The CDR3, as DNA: TGTGCCAGCAGCGGGGGACCTAAGGTTCGAGGGTACTACGAGCAGTACTTC.

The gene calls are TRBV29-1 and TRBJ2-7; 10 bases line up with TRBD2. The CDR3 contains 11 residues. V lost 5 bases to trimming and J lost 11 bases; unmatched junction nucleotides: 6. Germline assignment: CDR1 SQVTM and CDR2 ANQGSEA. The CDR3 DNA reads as TGCAGCGTTCGGACTAGCGGAGTAGAGTACTTC. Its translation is CSVRTSGVEYF.

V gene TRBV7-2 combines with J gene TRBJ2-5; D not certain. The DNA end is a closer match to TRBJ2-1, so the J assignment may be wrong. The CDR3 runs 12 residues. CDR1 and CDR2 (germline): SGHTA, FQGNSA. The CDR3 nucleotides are TGTGCCAGCAGCTTAGCCCCGGGTGAGCAGTTCTTC. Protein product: CASSLAPGEQFF.

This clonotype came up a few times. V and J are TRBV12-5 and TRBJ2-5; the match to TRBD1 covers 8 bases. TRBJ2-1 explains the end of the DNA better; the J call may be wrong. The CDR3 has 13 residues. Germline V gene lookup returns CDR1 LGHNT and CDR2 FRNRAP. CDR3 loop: CASASSGGDEQFF. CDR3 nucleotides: TGTGCTAGTGCCTCATCAGGGGGCGATGAGCAGTTCTTC.

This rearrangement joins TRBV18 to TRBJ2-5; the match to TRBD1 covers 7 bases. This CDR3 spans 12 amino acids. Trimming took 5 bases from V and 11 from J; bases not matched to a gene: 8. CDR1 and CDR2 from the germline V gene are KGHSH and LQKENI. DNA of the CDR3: TGTGCCAGCTCAGGGACAGACTATGGGCAGTACTTC. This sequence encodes CASSGTDYGQYF. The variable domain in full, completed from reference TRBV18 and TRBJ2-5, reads NAGVMQNPRHLVRRRGQEARLRCSPMKGHSHVYWYRQLPEEGLKFMVYLQKENIIDESGMPKERFSAEFPKEGPSILRIQQVVRGDSAAYFCASSGTDYGQYFGPGTRLLVL.

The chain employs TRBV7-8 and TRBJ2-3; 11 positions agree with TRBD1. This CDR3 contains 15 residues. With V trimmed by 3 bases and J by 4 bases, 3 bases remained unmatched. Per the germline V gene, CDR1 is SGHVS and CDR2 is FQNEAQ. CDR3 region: CASSLGQGVSDTQYF. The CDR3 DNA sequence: TGTGCCAGCAGCTTGGGACAGGGGGTCTCAGATACGCAGTATTTT.

The CDR3 reads CASSTVPGRLPYEQYF. CDR3 DNA sequence: TGTGCCAGCAGCACCGTCCCCGGACGGCTCCCCTACGAGCAGTACTTC. The chain couples TRBV6-5 to TRBJ2-7; D unresolved. The germline V and J ends were trimmed by 6 bases and 2 bases, with 20 bases remaining between them. The CDR3 spans 16 residues. Germline V CDR1 and CDR2: MNHEY, SVGAGI.

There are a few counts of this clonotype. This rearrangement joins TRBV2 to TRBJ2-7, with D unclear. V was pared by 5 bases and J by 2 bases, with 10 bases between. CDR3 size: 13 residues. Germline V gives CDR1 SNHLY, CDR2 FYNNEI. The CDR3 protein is CASSQPAPYEQYF. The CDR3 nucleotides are TGTGCCAGCAGTCAACCGGCCCCCTACGAGCAGTACTTC.

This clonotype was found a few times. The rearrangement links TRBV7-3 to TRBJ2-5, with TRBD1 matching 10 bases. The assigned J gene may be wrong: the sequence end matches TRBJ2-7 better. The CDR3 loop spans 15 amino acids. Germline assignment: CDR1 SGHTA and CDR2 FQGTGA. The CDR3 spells CASSLTGGYPYEQYF. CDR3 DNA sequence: TGTGCCAGCAGCTTGACAGGGGGCTATCCCTACGAGCAGTACTTC.

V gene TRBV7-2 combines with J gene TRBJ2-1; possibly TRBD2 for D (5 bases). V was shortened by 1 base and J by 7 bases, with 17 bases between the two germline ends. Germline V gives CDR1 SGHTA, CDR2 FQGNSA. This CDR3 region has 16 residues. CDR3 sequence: CASSLVPLVSMNEQFF. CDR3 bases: TGTGCCAGCAGCTTAGTCCCACTAGTATCAATGAATGAGCAGTTCTTC.

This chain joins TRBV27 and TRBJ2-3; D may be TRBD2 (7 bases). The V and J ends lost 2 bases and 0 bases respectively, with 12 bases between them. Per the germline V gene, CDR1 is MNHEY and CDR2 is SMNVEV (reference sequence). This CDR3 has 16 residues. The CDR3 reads CASSLMRGGSTDTQYF. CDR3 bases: TGTGCCAGCAGTTTAATGAGGGGGGGGAGCACAGATACGCAGTATTTT.

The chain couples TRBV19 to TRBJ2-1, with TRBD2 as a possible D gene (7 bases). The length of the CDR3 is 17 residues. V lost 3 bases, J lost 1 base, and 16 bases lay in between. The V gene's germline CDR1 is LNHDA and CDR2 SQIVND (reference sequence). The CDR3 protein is CASSIIGGARSYNEQFF. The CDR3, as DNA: TGTGCCAGTAGTATTATAGGGGGGGCTCGGTCCTACAATGAGCAGTTCTTC.

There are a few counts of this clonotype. The CDR3 DNA follows: TGTGCCAGCAGCGGGAGACAGGCTTCGGACAATGAGCAGTTCTTC. This sequence encodes CASSGRQASDNEQFF. V is TRBV9 and J is TRBJ2-1, with a possible D match to TRBD1 (6 bases). The germline V gene has CDR1 SGDLS and CDR2 YYNGEE. This CDR3 contains 15 residues. The V and J ends lost 3 bases and 5 bases respectively, with 15 bases between them.

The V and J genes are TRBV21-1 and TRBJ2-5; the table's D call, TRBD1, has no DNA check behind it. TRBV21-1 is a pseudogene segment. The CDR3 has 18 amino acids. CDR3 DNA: TGTGCCAGCAGCAACCTACCGAACAGGGCTCACGGACGGGAGACCCAGTACTTC. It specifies CASSNLPNRAHGRETQYF.

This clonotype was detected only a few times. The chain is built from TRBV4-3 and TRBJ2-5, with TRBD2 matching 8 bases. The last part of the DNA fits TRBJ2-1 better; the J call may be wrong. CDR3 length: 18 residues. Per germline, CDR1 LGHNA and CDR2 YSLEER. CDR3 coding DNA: TGCGCCAGCAGCCAAGATGGTTTTCGGGGGGGCCTGGACAATGAGCAGTTCTTC. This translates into CASSQDGFRGGLDNEQFF.

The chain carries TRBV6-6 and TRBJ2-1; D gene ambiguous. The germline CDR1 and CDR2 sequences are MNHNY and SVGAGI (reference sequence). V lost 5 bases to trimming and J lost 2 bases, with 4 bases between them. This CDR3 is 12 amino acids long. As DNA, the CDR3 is TGTGCCAGCAGTAGGCCCTACAATGAGCAGTTCTTC. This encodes CASSRPYNEQFF.

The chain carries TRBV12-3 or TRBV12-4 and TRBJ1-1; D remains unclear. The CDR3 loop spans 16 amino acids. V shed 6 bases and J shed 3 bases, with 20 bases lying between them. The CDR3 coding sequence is TGTGCCAGCAGGCCCGATCTTGAATTTCCGTACACTGAAGCTTTCTTT. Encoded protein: CASRPDLEFPYTEAFF.

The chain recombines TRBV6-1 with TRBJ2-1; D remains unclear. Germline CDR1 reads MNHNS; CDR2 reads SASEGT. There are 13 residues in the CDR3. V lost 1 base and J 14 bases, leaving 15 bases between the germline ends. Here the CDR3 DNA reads TGTGCCAGCAGTGAAGTAAGGGATGCCCGAAAGTTCTTC. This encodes CASSEVRDARKFF.